The clone carrying this TCR beta chain has a single count. Its target is not known. This specimen comes from a study of CD8+CD57+ T cells in acquired aplastic anemia. Across the study: 3 to 4 ug was the average amount of DNA from sorted CD4+ and CD8+ cells. Whole-study findings and limits: Patient and control CD8+ Simpson's diversity was not significantly different. Almost 30 sequences, all CD8+ CDR3, were shared between patients and controls.

Individuals selected for sequencing had exhibited CD8+CD57+ cell expansion on flow cytometry. Patients were treatment-naive when blood was sampled. V lost 2 bases to trimming and J lost 14 bases, with 13 bases between them. This CDR3 is 12 amino acids long. Germline V gene lookup returns CDR1 SGHTA and CDR2 FQGTGA. Genomic DNA provided the template from which TCR beta VDJ and CDR3 profiles were obtained. MiXCR, run by TCRdb on the reads, gives a single entry per CDR3 protein. The sample records 200,000 or so distinct CDR3 sequences, under 55% being singletons. V gene TRBV7-3 combines with J gene TRBJ1-5, with no clear D. The specimen sequenced was sorted CD4+, CD8+, or CD8+CD57+ T cells (not recorded which) from PBMCs. The receptor was isolated from a human donor with aplastic anemia. CDR3 residues: CASSLAPRNEHF. The DNA of the CDR3 is TGTGCCAGCAGCTTAGCTCCTAGAAATGAGCATTTT.